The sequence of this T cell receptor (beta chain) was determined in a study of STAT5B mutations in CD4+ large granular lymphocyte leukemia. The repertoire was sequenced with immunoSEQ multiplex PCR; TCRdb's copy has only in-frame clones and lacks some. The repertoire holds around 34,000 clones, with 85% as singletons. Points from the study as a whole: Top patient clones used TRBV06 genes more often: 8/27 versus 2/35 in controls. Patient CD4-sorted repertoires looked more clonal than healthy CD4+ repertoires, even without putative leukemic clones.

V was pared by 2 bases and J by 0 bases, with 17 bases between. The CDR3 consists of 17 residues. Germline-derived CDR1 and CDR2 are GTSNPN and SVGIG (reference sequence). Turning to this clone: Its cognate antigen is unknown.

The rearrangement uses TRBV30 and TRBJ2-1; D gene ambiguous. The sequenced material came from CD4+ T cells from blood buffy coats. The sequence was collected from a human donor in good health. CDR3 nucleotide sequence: TGTGCCTGGAGTATTATGACTTGGAGTAGCTCCTACAATGAGCAGTTCTTC. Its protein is CAWSIMTWSSSYNEQFF.